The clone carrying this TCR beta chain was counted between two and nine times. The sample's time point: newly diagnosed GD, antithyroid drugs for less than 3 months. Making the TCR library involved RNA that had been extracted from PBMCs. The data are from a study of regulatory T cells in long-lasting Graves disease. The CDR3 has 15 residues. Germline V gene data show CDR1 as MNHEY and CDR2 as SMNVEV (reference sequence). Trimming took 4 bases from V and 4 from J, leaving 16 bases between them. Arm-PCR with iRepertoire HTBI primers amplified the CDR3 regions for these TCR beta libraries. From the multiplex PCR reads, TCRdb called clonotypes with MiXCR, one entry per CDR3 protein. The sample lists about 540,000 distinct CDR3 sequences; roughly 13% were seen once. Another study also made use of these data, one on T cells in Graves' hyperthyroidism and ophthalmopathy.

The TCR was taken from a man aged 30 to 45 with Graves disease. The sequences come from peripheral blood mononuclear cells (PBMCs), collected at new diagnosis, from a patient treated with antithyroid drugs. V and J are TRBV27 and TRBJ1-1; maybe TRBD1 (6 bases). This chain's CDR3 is CASSSFGGGTTEAFF. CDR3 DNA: TGTGCCAGCAGTTCCTTTGGAGGGGGAACCACTGAAGCTTTCTTT.